This T cell receptor (beta chain) was identified during a study of T cell responses to AZD1222 COVID-19 vaccine. Across the study: Analysis merged second doses at about 4 or about 12 weeks. Study-level points and caveats: Donors skewed white British and female; clonal diversity was possibly underestimated. At baseline, just six AZD1222 recipients tested seropositive. Repertoires in all cases were sampled only once the peak T cell response had passed.

The assay was immunoSEQ multiplex PCR, and TCRdb's table has in-frame clones only and misses some. This sample carries fewer than 70,000 clones, roughly 89% of them seen once, and the ten largest clones take 4% to 5%. Germline CDR1 is KGHSH and CDR2 is LQKENI. J gave up 0 bases and V 3 bases, and 7 bases lay outside the gene matches. The CDR3 consists of 17 residues. A remark on this clone: Its specificity is unknown.

This receptor was identified in an adult in good health. The source was peripheral blood, collected on day 0 of AZD1222 vaccination. This chain links TRBV18 with TRBJ2-1; TRBD2 matches 8 bases. This chain's CDR3 is CASSPPGLDNSYNEQFF. The DNA for the CDR3 is TGTGCCAGCTCACCGCCGGGACTAGACAACTCCTACAATGAGCAGTTCTTC.